One sample yielded the 22 T cell receptor beta chains listed below, sequenced in a study of OX40 agonist ivuxolimab in advanced cancers. Only in-frame clones appear in the TCRdb table, and some are missing; sequencing was by immunoSEQ multiplex PCR. This table has about 68,000 clones, around 93% appearing once. The sequencing here drew on CD4+ or CD8+ T cells sorted from blood, taken in a trial of the OX40 agonist ivuxolimab. The receptors originated from an adult with an advanced solid tumor such as melanoma, head and neck, liver or kidney cancer.

The J gene is TRBJ2-3, the V gene TRBV9, with 11 bases fitting TRBD2. Per the germline V gene, CDR1 is SGDLS and CDR2 is YYNGEE. The CDR3 totals 15 residues. V was pared by 2 bases and J by 6 bases, with 5 bases of the junction left unmatched. CDR3 amino acids: CASSVLAGGADTQYF. DNA of the CDR3: TGTGCCAGCAGCGTTCTAGCGGGAGGAGCGGATACGCAGTATTTT.

The rearrangement links TRBV6-6 to TRBJ2-7, with 8 bases fitting TRBD2. Looked up from germline, CDR1 is MNHNY and CDR2 is SVGAGI (reference sequence). The CDR3 runs to 13 residues. V lost 7 bases to trimming and J lost 0 bases; unmatched junction nucleotides: 2. The CDR3 reads CASKTSVSYEQYF. For the CDR3, the DNA is TGTGCCAGCAAGACTAGCGTCTCCTACGAGCAGTACTTC.

With regard to this clone: The DNA is left out, because the CDR3 cannot be placed on it with certainty; the CDR3 is given as TCRdb lists it. CDR3: CASSLSSVRGTEAFF. The genes are TRBV28 and TRBJ1-1. CDR1 is MDHEN and CDR2 is SYDVKM in the germline V gene. With termini counted, the CDR3 has 15 amino acids.

V usage is TRBV18 and J usage is TRBJ2-3; weak D call: TRBD2 (6 bases). The CDR3 has 15 residues. Trimming cost V 2 bases and J 0 bases, with 9 bases left between them. CDR1 KGHSH and CDR2 LQKENI come from the germline V gene. The CDR3 spells CASSPRLASTDTQYF. For the CDR3, the DNA is TGTGCCAGCTCACCAAGGCTAGCGAGCACAGATACGCAGTATTTT.

The chain employs TRBV6-6 and TRBJ2-7; TRBD2 matches at 11 bases. CDR3 length equals 14 residues. With V trimmed by 5 bases and J by 2 bases, 2 bases remained unmatched. Germline V lookup: CDR1 MNHNY, CDR2 SVGAGI (reference sequence). The chain's CDR3 is CASSQLAGAYEQYF. CDR3 coding DNA: TGTGCCAGCAGTCAACTAGCGGGAGCCTACGAGCAGTACTTC.

The chain carries TRBV15 and TRBJ2-5; D uncertain. Per the germline V gene, CDR1 is LNHNV and CDR2 is YYDKDF (reference sequence). The CDR3 sequence is 13 residues long. Trimming pared 0 bases from V and 1 base from J, leaving 3 bases between. CDR3 in amino acids: CATSRDVQETQYF. The DNA for the CDR3 is TGTGCCACCAGCAGAGATGTCCAAGAGACCCAGTACTTC.

This chain connects TRBV9 to TRBJ2-2; 8 bases are a match to TRBD1. This CDR3 is built from 15 residues. Germline-derived CDR1 and CDR2 are SGDLS and YYNGEE. V lost 3 bases, J lost 6 bases, and 7 bases stayed unmatched. Here the CDR3 reads CASSGSGQVAGELFF. The CDR3, as DNA: TGTGCCAGCAGCGGATCGGGACAGGTGGCCGGGGAGCTGTTTTTT.

The chain is built from TRBV5-4 and TRBJ1-5; a possible D gene is TRBD1 (6 bases). This CDR3 is 15 amino acids long. The ends were cut back, 3 bases at V and 6 bases at J, with 16 bases in the middle. CDR1 and CDR2 (germline): SGHNT, YYREEE (reference sequence). The CDR3 sequence is CASSSDGGLGQPQHF. CDR3 in DNA: TGTGCCAGCAGCTCCGACGGGGGGCTTGGTCAGCCCCAGCATTTT.

In its sample, this clone was seen once. The V and J genes are TRBV19 and TRBJ2-5; TRBD2 matches at 13 bases. This CDR3 has 18 residues. Germline lookup yields CDR1 LNHDA and CDR2 SQIVND (reference sequence). The V and J ends lost 3 bases and 4 bases, in that order; junction bases with no gene match: 11. In DNA, the CDR3 is TGTGCCAGTAGTATCAGGACTAGCGGGAGCAGGGGCCCAGAGACCCAGTACTTC. It translates to CASSIRTSGSRGPETQYF.

The chain joins TRBV6-1 to TRBJ1-4, with D maybe TRBD1 (5 bases). The CDR3 contains 18 residues. Germline loops: CDR1 MNHNS, CDR2 SASEGT. V lost 0 bases, J lost 0 bases, and 14 bases lay in between. The CDR3 DNA follows: TGTGCCAGCAGTGAAGCTGGGCAGGGAGTGGCAACTAATGAAAAACTGTTTTTT. It is translated as CASSEAGQGVATNEKLFF.

The genes are TRBV25-1 and TRBJ2-3; 12 nucleotides align to TRBD2. Germline V gene data show CDR1 as MGHDK and CDR2 as SYGVNS. The V segment lost 9 bases and the J segment 3 bases; nucleotides outside the gene matches: 7. The CDR3 is made up of 15 amino acids. The CDR3 nucleotides read TGTGCCAGTTCCGAGACTAGCGGGAGAACAGATACGCAGTATTTT. Translating it yields CASSETSGRTDTQYF.

The rearrangement uses TRBV29-1 and TRBJ1-1, with D maybe TRBD1 (6 bases). Trimming shortened V by 3 bases and J by 1 base, and 9 bases separated the two germline ends. Looked up from germline, CDR1 is SQVTM and CDR2 is ANQGSEA. The CDR3 is 13 residues long. CDR3 residues: CSVDRGGNTEAFF. As DNA, the CDR3 is TGCAGCGTTGACAGGGGTGGGAACACTGAAGCTTTCTTT.

This clone has just a few counts. The rearrangement uses TRBV19 and TRBJ2-2, with D perhaps TRBD2 (5 bases). The CDR3 is 20 amino acids. The V and J ends lost 4 bases and 2 bases respectively, with 26 bases between them. Germline V gives CDR1 LNHDA, CDR2 SQIVND (reference sequence). The CDR3 DNA follows: TGTGCCAGTAGTAAGATTCAGAGGACTGGCCGATTCCAAAACACCGGGGAGCTGTTTTTT. Its protein is CASSKIQRTGRFQNTGELFF.

The chain links TRBV9 to TRBJ2-3; D may be TRBD1 (5 bases). The CDR3 spans 16 residues. The V end lost 4 bases, the J end lost 2 bases, and 17 bases lay between the germline ends. Germline V lookup: CDR1 SGDLS, CDR2 YYNGEE. The CDR3 DNA reads TGTGCCAGCAGCCACCGACAGATGGGGCCCACAGATACGCAGTATTTT. It yields the protein CASSHRQMGPTDTQYF.

The chain is built from TRBV6-1 and TRBJ2-3, with D uncertain. There are 13 residues in the CDR3. Germline CDR1 MNHNS, CDR2 SASEGT. Between the trimmed V and J ends, which lost 9 bases and 1 base, there was a span of 11 bases. CDR3: CASHPSGTDTQYF. CDR3 sequence (DNA): TGTGCCAGTCACCCCTCTGGCACAGATACGCAGTATTTT.

This chain connects TRBV7-2 to TRBJ1-4; 9 bases agree with TRBD1. Trimming took 8 bases from V and 8 from J; bases not matched to a gene: 6. CDR3 length: 13 residues. Germline V gene lookup returns CDR1 SGHTA and CDR2 FQGNSA. This CDR3 is CASALGTGEKLFF. The CDR3 DNA sequence: TGTGCCAGCGCCCTAGGGACAGGGGAAAAACTGTTTTTT.

The J gene is TRBJ2-1, the V gene TRBV5-4; D possibly corresponds to TRBD1 (6 bases). Trimming left V 1 base short and J 0 bases short, with 8 bases between. The CDR3 loop spans 15 amino acids. Germline V gives CDR1 SGHNT, CDR2 YYREEE (reference sequence). CDR3 in amino acids: CASSLPRGSYNEQFF. The CDR3 DNA reads TGTGCCAGCAGCTTGCCCAGGGGCTCCTACAATGAGCAGTTCTTC.

The rearrangement uses TRBV20-1 and TRBJ2-1; D uncertain. The V and J ends lost 2 bases and 7 bases respectively, with 6 bases between them. Germline-derived CDR1 and CDR2 are DFQATT and SNEGSKA (reference sequence). The CDR3 is made up of 11 amino acids. CDR3 loop: CSARPANEQFF. CDR3 nucleotide sequence: TGCAGTGCTAGACCTGCTAATGAGCAGTTCTTC.

The V call is TRBV7-8, the J call TRBJ2-3; TRBD1 or TRBD2 may be the D gene (6 bases each). There are 16 residues in the CDR3. Germline V lookup: CDR1 SGHVS, CDR2 FQNEAQ. V was clipped by 5 bases and J by 3 bases, with 18 bases between them. The CDR3 is CASSRLATGQTDTQYF. CDR3 coding DNA: TGTGCCAGCAGCCGGCTAGCGACAGGTCAGACAGATACGCAGTATTTT. Filled out from reference TRBV7-8 and TRBJ2-3, the complete variable domain reads GAGVSQSPRYKVAKRGQDVALRCDPISGHVSLFWYQQALGQGPEFLTYFQNEAQLDKSGLPSDRFFAERPEGSVSTLKIQRTQQEDSAVYLCASSRLATGQTDTQYFGPGTRLTVL.

CDR3 sequence: CASSRTVDQPQHF. DNA for the CDR3: TGTGCCAGCAGTCGGACTGTGGATCAGCCCCAGCATTTT. The gene calls are TRBV6-1 and TRBJ1-5; the D is unclear. CDR3 size: 13 residues. The germline gives CDR1 MNHNS, CDR2 SASEGT. V gave up 5 bases and J gave up 5 bases, with 10 bases separating them.

The chain employs TRBV11-2 and TRBJ2-7; D not resolved. The length of the CDR3 is 14 residues. With 8 bases removed from V and 0 bases from J, the gap between germline ends came to 14 bases. The germline gives CDR1 SGHAT, CDR2 FQNNGV. This CDR3 reads CASALFRSSYEQYF. The CDR3 nucleotides read TGTGCCAGCGCCCTTTTTCGGAGCTCCTACGAGCAGTACTTC. The entire variable domain, with the rest obtained from reference TRBV11-2 and TRBJ2-7, is as follows: EAGVAQSPRYKIIEKRQSVAFWCNPISGHATLYWYQQILGQGPKLLIQFQNNGVVDDSQLPKDRFSAERLKGVDSTLKIQPAKLEDSAVYLCASALFRSSYEQYFGPGTRLTVT.

The chain couples TRBV19 to TRBJ2-1; 11 positions match TRBD2. The CDR3 extends over 17 amino acids. V was pared by 0 bases and J by 5 bases, with 6 bases of the junction left unmatched. CDR1 and CDR2 from the germline V gene are LNHDA and SQIVND (reference sequence). CDR3 sequence (DNA): TGTGCCAGTAGTATAGACCCGGGACTAGCGGCCCACAATGAGCAGTTCTTC. Translated, it gives CASSIDPGLAAHNEQFF.